A selection of T cell receptor beta chains follows, all from one sample in a study of read filtering for tumor transcriptome and immune sequencing. Each CDR3 protein gets one entry after TCRdb re-called the reads with MiXCR. The table shows tens of thousands of distinct CDR3 sequences, with roughly a fifth occurring only once. The sequenced material came from a population of CD138-negative cells sorted from bone marrow. These receptors were taken from a donor at least 40 years old with multiple myeloma. The CDR3 runs from the conserved cysteine through the conserved F or W. A D gene is named only where the DNA matches it firmly. Expanded clones are given a class, and other clones once, few, many or no size at all.

many,TRBJ1-1,.,TRBV20-1,TGCAGTGCTGCAGGCGGGTTTATGAACACTGAAGCTTTCTTT,CSAAGGFMNTEAFF
many,TRBJ1-4,TRBD1,TRBV28,TGTGCCAGCAGACAGGGGGCTGGCGAAAAACTGTTTTTT,CASRQGAGEKLFF
many,TRBJ2-5,.,TRBV2,TGTGCCAGCGGTCCAGCCCAAGAGACCCAGTACTTC,CASGPAQETQYF
many,TRBJ2-1,TRBD1,TRBV5-4,TGTGCCAGCAGCAACGGACAGGGCGATGAGCAGTTCTTC,CASSNGQGDEQFF
many,TRBJ1-1,.,TRBV2,TGTGCCAGCAGTGAAGCGTGGGGGATGAACACTGAAGCTTTCTTT,CASSEAWGMNTEAFF
few,TRBJ2-7,TRBD2,TRBV18,TGTGCCAGCTCACCAGCACCCGGGACTAGCTCCTACGAGCAGTACTTC,CASSPAPGTSSYEQYF
many,TRBJ1-4,TRBD1,TRBV7-9,TGTGCCAGCAGCCCCGGACAGGGTGGTGAAAAACTGTTTTTT,CASSPGQGGEKLFF
many,TRBJ1-5,.,TRBV20-1,TGCAGTGCTCATGGGGGCAGCAATCAGCCCCAGCATTTT,CSAHGGSNQPQHF
many,TRBJ2-1,TRBD2,TRBV7-9,TGTGCCAGCAGCTCGACTAGCGGGGCGGCAAGCTCCTACAATGAGCAGTTCTTC,CASSSTSGAASSYNEQFF
many,TRBJ2-2,TRBD1,TRBV9,TGTGCCAGCAGCCCAGGGACAGGGACCGGGGAGCTGTTTTTT,CASSPGTGTGELFF
many,TRBJ1-1,.,TRBV5-1,TGCGCCAGCAGCACACAGGGTTACATGAACACTGAAGCTTTCTTT,CASSTQGYMNTEAFF
many,TRBJ2-3,.,TRBV7-9,TGTGCCAGCAGCTTAGACAGCCTGGAACGCACAGATACGCAGTATTTT,CASSLDSLERTDTQYF
few,TRBJ2-1,.,TRBV20-1,TGCAGTGCTAGTCCACAGAGCTCCTACAATGAGCAGTTCTTC,CSASPQSSYNEQFF
.,TRBJ1-2,.,TRBV4-1,TGCGCCAGCAGCGCTGACATCGTATCCTGCTATGGCTACACCTTC,CASSADIVSCYGYTF
.,TRBJ2-3,.,TRBV6-6,TGTGCCAGCGGGGGGCCTGCGGAGTATTTT,CASGGPAEYF
many,TRBJ2-6,.,TRBV28,TGTGCCAGCAGTTTATCTGGGGTCCCTGGGGCCAACGTCCTGACTTTC,CASSLSGVPGANVLTF
.,TRBJ1-5,.,TRBV3-1,TGTGCCAGCAGCCAGACTGACGGCTATCAGCCCCAGCATTTT,CASSQTDGYQPQHF
.,TRBJ1-3,TRBD1,TRBV28,TGTGCCAGCAGTTTATCGGACAGGGCGACTGGAAACACCATATATTTT,CASSLSDRATGNTIYF
many,TRBJ2-1,TRBD2,TRBV5-1,TGCGCCAGCATAGGAGCGGGGGGATACAATGAGCAGTTCTTC,CASIGAGGYNEQFF
many,TRBJ2-1,TRBD2,TRBV7-2,TGTGCCAGCAGCTCTAATGAGCGGGGGGCCTACAATGAGCAGTTCTTC,CASSSNERGAYNEQFF
many,TRBJ2-2,TRBD1,TRBV9,TGTGCCAGCCGTACGGGACAGGGGGCAACCACCGGGGAGCTGTTTTTT,CASRTGQGATTGELFF
many,TRBJ1-2,.,TRBV12-3/TRBV12-4,TGTGCCAGCAGTTCCACAGTCGGCTATGGCTACACCTTC,CASSSTVGYGYTF
many,TRBJ2-2,TRBD1,TRBV28,TGTGCCAGCAGTCGGACAGGGAGTATGGCCGGGGAGCTGTTTTTT,CASSRTGSMAGELFF